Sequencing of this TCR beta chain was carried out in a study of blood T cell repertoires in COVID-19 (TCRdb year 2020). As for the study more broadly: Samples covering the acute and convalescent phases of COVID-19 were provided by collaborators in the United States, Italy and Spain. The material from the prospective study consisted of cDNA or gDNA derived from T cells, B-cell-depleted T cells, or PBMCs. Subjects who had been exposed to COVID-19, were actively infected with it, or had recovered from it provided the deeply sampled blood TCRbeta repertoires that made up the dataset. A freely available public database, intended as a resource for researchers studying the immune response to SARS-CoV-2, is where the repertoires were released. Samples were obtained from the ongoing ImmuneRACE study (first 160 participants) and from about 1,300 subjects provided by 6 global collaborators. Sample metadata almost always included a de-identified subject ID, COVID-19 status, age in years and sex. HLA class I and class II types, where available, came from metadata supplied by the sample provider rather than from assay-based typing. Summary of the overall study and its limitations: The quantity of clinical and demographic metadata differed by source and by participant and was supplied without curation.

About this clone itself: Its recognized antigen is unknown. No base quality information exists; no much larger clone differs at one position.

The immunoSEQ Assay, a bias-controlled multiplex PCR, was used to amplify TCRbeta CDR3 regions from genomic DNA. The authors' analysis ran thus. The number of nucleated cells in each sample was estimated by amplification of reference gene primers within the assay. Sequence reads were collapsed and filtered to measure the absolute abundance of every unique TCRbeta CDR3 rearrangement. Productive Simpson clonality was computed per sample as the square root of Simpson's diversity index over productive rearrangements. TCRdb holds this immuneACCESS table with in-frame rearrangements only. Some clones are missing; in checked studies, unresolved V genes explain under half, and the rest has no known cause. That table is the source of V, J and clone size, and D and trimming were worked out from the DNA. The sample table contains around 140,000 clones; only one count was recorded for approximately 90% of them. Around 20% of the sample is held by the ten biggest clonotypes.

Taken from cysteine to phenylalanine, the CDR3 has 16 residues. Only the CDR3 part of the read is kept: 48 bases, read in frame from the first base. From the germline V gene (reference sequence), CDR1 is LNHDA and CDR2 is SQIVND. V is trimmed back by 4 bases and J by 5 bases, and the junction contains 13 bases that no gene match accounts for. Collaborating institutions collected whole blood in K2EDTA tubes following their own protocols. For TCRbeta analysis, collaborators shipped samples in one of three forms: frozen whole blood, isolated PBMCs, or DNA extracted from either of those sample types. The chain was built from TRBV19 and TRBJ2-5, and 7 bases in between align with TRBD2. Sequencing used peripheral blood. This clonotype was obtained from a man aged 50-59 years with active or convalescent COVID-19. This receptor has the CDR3 CASSTEPRGRAETQYF. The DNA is TGTGCCAGTAGTACGGAACCCCGAGGGAGGGCGGAGACCCAGTACTTC.